This T cell receptor (beta chain) is from a study of beta chain features in type 1 diabetes. Germline CDR1 and CDR2: SEHNR and FQNEAQ (reference sequence). Losses at the gene ends were 5 bases for V and 5 bases for J; bases not matched to a gene: 3. The CDR3 is 13 residues long. A few counts support this clone. What it binds is unknown. Findings and caveats of the study: Type 1 diabetes patients had TCRB CDR3s that were shorter (moderately but significantly so) in all four CD4+ subsets.

Every isolated RNA sample was fully reverse transcribed, so sequencing captured expressed TCRB transcripts. Sequencing was performed with immunoSEQ multiplex PCR; in TCRdb, only in-frame clones are kept and a portion is missing. There are approximately 100,000 clones in the sample; 25% to 35% occur only once, and roughly 0.5% lies in the top ten. The chain uses TRBV7-9 and TRBJ2-1; 7 bases agree with TRBD2. The sequence derives from a woman between 18 and 29 years old with type 1 diabetes. What was sequenced was central memory CD4+ T cells from blood. The CDR3 region has the DNA TGTGCCAGCAGCGCGAGCGGGAACAATGAGCAGTTCTTC. Translation: CASSASGNNEQFF.